This T cell receptor beta chain derives from a study of identical twins. Findings and limits, study-wide: Findings came from cross-sectional statistics, without long-term follow-up of donors. Invariant populations such as MAIT and iNKT cells could partly muddle zero-insertion analyses.

This clonotype has more than one count but fewer than ten. The antigen remains undetermined. CDR3 length: 17 amino acids. The ends lost 0 bases at V and 9 bases at J; junction bases unmatched: 12. The germline V gene has CDR1 LGHNT and CDR2 FRNRAP. TCRdb independently ran MiXCR on the 5' RACE reads; one entry per CDR3 protein. The sample lists some 500,000 distinct CDR3 sequences, 7.5% to 10% occurring once. These same data were also listed under a study on yellow fever vaccine responses in identical twins. Per that study: As reported, the vaccine T cell response of twins seemed partly convergent and partly personalized.

This chain links TRBV12-5 with TRBJ2-2; 8 bases match TRBD2. The receptor's source is a woman aged 18-29 years in good health. What was sequenced was PBMCs. The DNA for the CDR3 is TGTGCTAGTGGTTTGGTAAATTCAGCGGGGGTACGTTGGGAGCTGTTTTTT. The encoded protein is CASGLVNSAGVRWELFF.